The T cell receptor (beta chain) under discussion was sequenced for a study of blood T cell repertoires in COVID-19. At the level of the study: From the United States, Italy and Spain came samples of acute and convalescent COVID-19. The analysed material was cDNA or gDNA that came from T cells, B-cell-depleted T cells, or PBMCs.

In the study's own analysis: The assay estimated nucleated cells by amplifying reference gene primers. This table comes from immunoSEQ multiplex PCR, and its TCRdb copy is limited to in-frame clones, with some not included. Clone size and V and J calls were adopted from that table, with D and trimming inferred from the DNA. Counted here are 250,000 to 350,000 clones, around nine tenths occurring once; the ten biggest clones make up about an eighth. The CDR3 consists of 15 residues. Deletions cut 4 bases from V and 3 bases from J, with 11 bases between. The germline V gene encodes CDR1 SGHNT and CDR2 YYREEE (reference sequence).

The sequenced sample was peripheral blood. The receptor was isolated from a woman aged 55-75 years with acute or convalescent COVID-19. The gene calls are TRBV5-4 and TRBJ1-6; D possibly corresponds to TRBD1 (5 bases). As DNA, the CDR3 is TGTGCCAGCAGCCTCGACAGCAACTATAATTCACCCCTCCACTTT. Amino acid sequence: CASSLDSNYNSPLHF.